A single sample gave rise to the 18 T cell receptor beta chains below, sequenced in a study of identical twins. TCRdb fed the 5' RACE reads into MiXCR, producing one record per CDR3 protein. The sample has around 960,000 distinct CDR3 sequences, 9% to 15% seen once. This sample also belongs to another study, concerning yellow fever vaccine responses in identical twins.

Sequencing used PBMCs. The origin of the receptors is a woman aged 18-29 years in good health.

This clonotype came up many times. J is TRBJ2-1 and V is TRBV10-1; D possibly corresponds to TRBD2 (6 bases). V was cut by 5 bases and J by 4 bases, with 12 bases left in between. The CDR3 length is 14 residues. From germline, CDR1 is WNHNN and CDR2 SYGVQD (reference sequence). The CDR3 here is CASSRDSRYNEQFF. Written as DNA, the CDR3 is TGCGCCAGCAGTCGGGACTCCAGATACAATGAGCAGTTCTTC.

The chain carries TRBV20-1 and TRBJ1-5; D possibly corresponds to TRBD1 (6 bases). CDR3 length equals 14 residues. Germline V gene sequence: CDR1 DFQATT, CDR2 SNEGSKA (reference sequence). Trimming shortened V by 1 base and J by 6 bases, and 13 bases separated the two germline ends. As DNA, the CDR3 is TGCAGTGCTAGAGGGGACACCCGGTTTCAGCCCCAGCATTTT. This translates into CSARGDTRFQPQHF.

This clonotype was observed a handful of times. The chain carries TRBV19 and TRBJ2-1; 7 bases are a match to TRBD2. Looked up from germline, CDR1 is LNHDA and CDR2 is SQIVND (reference sequence). The length of the CDR3 is 16 residues. V was clipped by 1 base and J by 5 bases; unmatched bases: 8. For the CDR3, the DNA is TGTGCCAGTAGTATAGGTCGAGCGGGGCGTCACAATGAGCAGTTCTTC. Residues: CASSIGRAGRHNEQFF.

The CDR3 bases are TGTGCCAGCAGCTTAACTAGCGGGAGGGCCTTTGGAATCTCCGAGCAGTACTTC. It specifies CASSLTSGRAFGISEQYF. The chain combines TRBV13 with TRBJ2-7, with 13 bases lining up with TRBD2. Germline CDR1 reads PRHDT; CDR2 reads FYEKMQ (reference sequence). V lost 2 bases to trimming and J lost 6 bases; unmatched junction nucleotides: 13. CDR3 length: 18 amino acids. The full variable domain, with the rest looked up from reference TRBV13 and TRBJ2-7, is AAGVIQSPRHLIKEKRETATLKCYPIPRHDTVYWYQQGPGQDPQFLISFYEKMQSDKGSIPDRFSAQQFSDYHSELNMSSLELGDSALYFCASSLTSGRAFGISEQYFGPGTRLTVT.

V gene TRBV4-1 combines with J gene TRBJ2-1; TRBD2 agrees at 9 bases. Trimming at V came to 2 bases and at J to 4 bases, leaving 12 bases not matched to a gene. The CDR3 extends over 18 amino acids. Germline V lookup: CDR1 MGHRA, CDR2 YSYEKL. The CDR3 DNA sequence: TGCGCCAGCAGCCAACCACCCCACGCTAGCGGGGATTACAATGAGCAGTTCTTC. It translates to CASSQPPHASGDYNEQFF.

This clonotype was seen a handful of times. The chain is built from TRBV9 and TRBJ2-2; 7 bases line up with TRBD1. The length of the CDR3 is 16 residues. Germline V gene lookup returns CDR1 SGDLS and CDR2 YYNGEE. V shed 0 bases and J 4 bases; nucleotides not matched to a gene: 6. Written as DNA, the CDR3 is TGTGCCAGCAGCGTAGCACCGGGGACAGCCACCGGGGAGCTGTTTTTT. It is translated as CASSVAPGTATGELFF.

In its sample, this clonotype was seen a few times. The J gene is TRBJ2-1, the V gene TRBV6-1; the D gene is possibly TRBD1 (5 bases). Germline V lookup: CDR1 MNHNS, CDR2 SASEGT. CDR3 length: 16 amino acids. V lost 4 bases to trimming and J lost 5 bases, with 18 bases between them. CDR3 region: CASSVVRRGPNNEQFF. CDR3 in DNA: TGTGCCAGCAGTGTCGTGAGAAGGGGCCCTAACAATGAGCAGTTCTTC.

There are a few counts of this clonotype. The chain carries TRBV25-1 and TRBJ2-7; D possibly corresponds to TRBD2 (6 bases). The germline V gene encodes CDR1 MGHDK and CDR2 SYGVNS. Between the trimmed V and J ends, which lost 6 bases and 3 bases, there was a span of 18 bases. This CDR3 region has 15 residues. The CDR3 reads CASSLPGTSNYEQYF. CDR3 nucleotides: TGTGCCAGCAGCTTACCCGGGACTTCCAACTACGAGCAGTACTTC.

The chain is built from TRBV2 and TRBJ2-4; D possibly corresponds to TRBD2 (5 bases). Germline CDR1 reads SNHLY; CDR2 reads FYNNEI. V was cut by 6 bases and J by 11 bases, with 20 bases left in between. The CDR3 is 14 residues long. The CDR3 here is CASSGLLGVNLQYF. Written as DNA, the CDR3 is TGTGCCAGCAGCGGACTCCTGGGTGTGAACCTTCAGTACTTC.

This clonotype was counted a few times. This chain connects TRBV11-2 to TRBJ2-1; D may be TRBD2 (6 bases). Trimming removed 5 bases from V and 9 bases from J, with 14 bases in between. The CDR3 is made up of 13 amino acids. CDR1 and CDR2 (germline): SGHAT, FQNNGV. The CDR3 here is CASSLRRAGEQFF. CDR3 sequence (DNA): TGTGCCAGCAGCCTGAGGAGGGCGGGTGAGCAGTTCTTC.

In this sample, this clonotype turned up a few times. The V and J genes are TRBV7-2 and TRBJ2-2; D remains ambiguous. Between the trimmed V and J ends, which lost 3 bases and 7 bases, there was a span of 9 bases. CDR1 is SGHTA, CDR2 FQGNSA, per germline. The CDR3 is 13 amino acids. CDR3 sequence reads: CASSFFVDGELFF. The CDR3 DNA follows: TGTGCCAGCAGCTTCTTTGTCGACGGGGAGCTGTTTTTT.

V gene TRBV12-3 or TRBV12-4 combines with J gene TRBJ1-2; perhaps TRBD1 as D (6 bases). The CDR3 loop spans 13 amino acids. Trimming pared 7 bases from V and 8 bases from J, leaving 17 bases between. The CDR3 bases are TGTGCCAGCACCGGGGGACACGTAGCGGGCTACACCTTC. Residues: CASTGGHVAGYTF.

In its sample, this clonotype was seen a few times. The chain employs TRBV5-4 and TRBJ2-1, with 7 bases identical to TRBD2. Per the germline V gene, CDR1 is SGHNT and CDR2 is YYREEE (reference sequence). CDR3 length: 15 amino acids. V dropped 5 bases and J dropped 7; count of bases not matched to a gene: 12. The CDR3 DNA reads TGTGCCAGCAGTCGACGGGGGGACCTTCTTAATGAGCAGTTCTTC. Residues: CASSRRGDLLNEQFF.

The chain's CDR3 is CASSFLPPRREKNGKTREQETQYF. The CDR3 DNA reads as TGTGCCAGCAGCTTCCTCCCACCTAGGCGGGAGAAGAATGGGAAAACCCGCGAACAAGAGACCCAGTACTTC. The J gene is TRBJ2-5, the V gene TRBV7-4; 7 nucleotides agree with TRBD2. This CDR3 contains 24 residues. Unmatched junction bases numbered 33, after V lost 3 bases and J lost 2 bases. Germline loops: CDR1 SGHVT, CDR2 SQSDAQ. Combining the CDR3 with reference TRBV7-4 and TRBJ2-5 gives the whole variable domain GAGVSQSPRYKVAKRGRDVALRCDSISGHVTLYWYRQTLGQGSEVLTYSQSDAQRDKSGRPSGRFSAERPERSVSTLKIQRTEQGDSAVYLCASSFLPPRREKNGKTREQETQYFGPGTRLLVL.

This clonotype was recorded a few times. The rearrangement joins TRBV12-3 or TRBV12-4 to TRBJ1-6; D unclear. The V end lost 1 base, the J end lost 5 bases, and 15 bases lay between the germline ends. CDR3 length: 17 residues. CDR3 sequence reads: CASSLGRVGSNNSPLHF. CDR3 sequence (DNA): TGTGCCAGCAGTTTAGGGAGGGTTGGAAGTAATAATTCACCCCTCCACTTT.

This clonotype was detected ten times or more. CDR3 loop: CASSQEGLGLGLETQYF. CDR3 in DNA: TGTGCCAGCAGCCAAGAGGGGTTAGGACTAGGTCTAGAGACCCAGTACTTC. The J gene is TRBJ2-5, the V gene TRBV4-2, with 7 positions matching TRBD2. The germline CDR1 and CDR2 sequences are LGHNA and YNFKEQ. The CDR3 covers 17 residues. J gave up 4 bases and V 0 bases, and 11 bases lay outside the gene matches.

This clonotype was detected only a few times. The chain is built from TRBV7-8 and TRBJ1-4; no clear D gene. The CDR3 runs 14 residues. Germline CDR1 is SGHVS and CDR2 is FQNEAQ. V was pared by 4 bases and J by 7 bases, with 13 bases between. CDR3 sequence reads: CASSSGWSSEKLFF. The CDR3 DNA is TGTGCCAGCAGCTCTGGCTGGAGTTCTGAAAAACTGTTTTTT. The full variable domain, rest sourced from reference TRBV7-8 and TRBJ1-4, is GAGVSQSPRYKVAKRGQDVALRCDPISGHVSLFWYQQALGQGPEFLTYFQNEAQLDKSGLPSDRFFAERPEGSVSTLKIQRTQQEDSAVYLCASSSGWSSEKLFFGSGTQLSVL.

This clonotype was counted only a few times. This chain uses TRBV6-1 with TRBJ2-2, with TRBD2 as a possible D gene (5 bases). Deletions cut 6 bases from V and 3 bases from J, with 8 bases between. This CDR3 has 13 amino acids. CDR1 and CDR2 from the germline V gene are MNHNS and SASEGT. CDR3 nucleotide sequence: TGTGCCAGCAGGAGGGCATACACCGGGGAGCTGTTTTTT. Protein sequence: CASRRAYTGELFF.